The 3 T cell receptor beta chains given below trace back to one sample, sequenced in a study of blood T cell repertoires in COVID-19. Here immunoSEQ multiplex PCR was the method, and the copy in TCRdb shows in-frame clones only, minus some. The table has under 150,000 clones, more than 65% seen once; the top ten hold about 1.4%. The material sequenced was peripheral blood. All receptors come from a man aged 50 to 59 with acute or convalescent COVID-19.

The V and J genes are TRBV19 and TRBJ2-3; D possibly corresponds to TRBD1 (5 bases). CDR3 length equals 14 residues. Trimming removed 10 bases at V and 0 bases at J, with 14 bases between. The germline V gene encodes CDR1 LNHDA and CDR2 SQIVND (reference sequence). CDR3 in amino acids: CATLKTASTDTQYF. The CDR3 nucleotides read TGTGCCACCCTCAAGACAGCTAGCACAGATACGCAGTATTTT.

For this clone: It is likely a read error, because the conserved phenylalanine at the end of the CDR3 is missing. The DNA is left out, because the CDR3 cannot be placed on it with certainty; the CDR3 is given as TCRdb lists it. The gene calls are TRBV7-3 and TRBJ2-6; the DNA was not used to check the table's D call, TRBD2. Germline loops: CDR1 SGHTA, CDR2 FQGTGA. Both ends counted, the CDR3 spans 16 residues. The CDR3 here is CASSSPWRSSYEQYVA.

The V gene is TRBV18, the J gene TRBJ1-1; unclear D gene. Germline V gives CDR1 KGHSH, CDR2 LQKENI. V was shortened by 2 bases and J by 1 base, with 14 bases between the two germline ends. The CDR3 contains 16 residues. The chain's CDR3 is CASSPKIIEGNTEAFF. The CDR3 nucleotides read TGTGCCAGCTCACCAAAGATCATAGAGGGGAACACTGAAGCTTTCTTT.